This T cell receptor (beta chain) was identified in a study of control samples from healthy donors and cancer patients. The method was immunoSEQ multiplex PCR; TCRdb's version includes in-frame clones alone and lacks a portion of them. This table has about 77,000 clones, about 92% appearing once. The sample was blood. The receptor was derived from a woman aged 60-70 years in good health.

The CDR3 nucleotides read TGTGCCAGCAGCTTTCCTGCGACTAGCTTAGATACGCAGTATTTT. This translates into CASSFPATSLDTQYF. The V call is TRBV7-6, the J call TRBJ2-3; TRBD2 agrees at 7 bases. The CDR3 length is 15 residues. J was trimmed by 5 bases and V by 3 bases; bases with no gene match: 8. CDR1 is SGHVS, CDR2 FNYEAQ, per germline.